The 21 T cell receptor beta chains below all came from one sample that was sequenced in a study of cytomegalovirus exposure and HLA in healthy donors. Sequenced by immunoSEQ multiplex PCR; TCRdb stores in-frame clones only, minus some. The data hold 130,000 or so clones, with roughly nine tenths observed a single time. The specimen sequenced was PBMCs. The receptors come from a woman under 30 in good health and CMV-seropositive.

V and J are TRBV5-4 and TRBJ2-1, with 8 bases aligning to TRBD2. The trim removed 1 base at V and 6 bases at J, leaving 9 bases unmatched. The CDR3 sequence is 16 residues long. CDR1 SGHNT and CDR2 YYREEE come from the germline V gene (reference sequence). CDR3 DNA: TGTGCCAGCAGCTTGCCCAGCGGGGGTCCCCTCAATGAGCAGTTCTTC. Its protein product is CASSLPSGGPLNEQFF.

The chain carries TRBV19 and TRBJ2-7, with a tentative D call TRBD2 (5 bases). The CDR3 extends over 15 amino acids. From germline, CDR1 is LNHDA and CDR2 SQIVND (reference sequence). The V and J ends lost 3 bases and 0 bases respectively, with 12 bases between them. The CDR3 spells CASSISWRFSYEQYF. In nucleotides, the CDR3 is TGTGCCAGTAGTATCTCTTGGAGGTTCTCCTACGAGCAGTACTTC.

The J gene is TRBJ2-2, the V gene TRBV7-8, with 8 nucleotides matching TRBD2. The CDR3 spans 16 residues. Germline CDR1 and CDR2: SGHVS and FQNEAQ. J lost 7 bases, V lost 1 base, and 8 bases had no gene match. CDR3 sequence (DNA): TGTGCCAGCAGCTTAGTAATCCCGGGGGGGCTCGGGGAGCTGTTTTTT. Encoded protein: CASSLVIPGGLGELFF.

V gene TRBV12-5 combines with J gene TRBJ1-2; unclear D gene. V lost 0 bases to trimming and J lost 6 bases, with 14 bases between them. Germline V gene sequence: CDR1 LGHNT, CDR2 FRNRAP. The CDR3 sequence is 15 residues long. Here the CDR3 DNA reads TGTGCTAGTGGTTTGGTACGGGGTAATCTAAATGGCTACACCTTC. Protein product: CASGLVRGNLNGYTF.

The rearrangement links TRBV30 to TRBJ1-1; D unclear. Germline CDR1 GTSNPN, CDR2 SVGIG (reference sequence). The CDR3 length is 14 residues. The ends were cut back, 4 bases at V and 0 bases at J, with 12 bases in the middle. Written as DNA, the CDR3 is TGTGCCTGGATCAGGCGGGGTTTGAACACTGAAGCTTTCTTT. Translated: CAWIRRGLNTEAFF.

CDR3 DNA sequence: TGTGCCAGTAGTATACAGGGGGCGAGGGAGACCCAGTACTTC. It translates to CASSIQGARETQYF. The chain employs TRBV19 and TRBJ2-5, with TRBD1 matching over 8 bases. V shed 2 bases, J shed 5 bases, and the junction held 4 bases outside the gene matches. The CDR3 is 14 residues long. Germline V CDR1 and CDR2: LNHDA, SQIVND (reference sequence).

V and J are TRBV7-2 and TRBJ2-5; TRBD2 is a possible D gene (6 bases). V lost 5 bases, J lost 4 bases, and 26 bases lay in between. The CDR3 extends over 18 amino acids. Per the germline V gene, CDR1 is SGHTA and CDR2 is FQGNSA. The CDR3 DNA sequence: TGTGCCAGCAGCACCCCACCCGGGCGCGGAGGGGCTGGAGAGACCCAGTACTTC. Translating gives CASSTPPGRGGAGETQYF.

The chain couples TRBV7-7 to TRBJ2-1; D gene unclear. This CDR3 region has 16 residues. Per germline, CDR1 SSHAT and CDR2 FNYEAQ (reference sequence). V was clipped by 0 bases and J by 6 bases, with 15 bases between them. The CDR3 coding sequence is TGTGCCAGCAGCTTAGCCCCCTACCGCTCAGGCAATGAGCAGTTCTTC. It codes for CASSLAPYRSGNEQFF.

The rearrangement uses TRBV6-1 and TRBJ1-3; no definite D call. The CDR3 contains 15 residues. Looked up from germline, CDR1 is MNHNS and CDR2 is SASEGT. With 5 bases removed from V and 0 bases from J, the gap between germline ends came to 11 bases. The CDR3 DNA follows: TGTGCCAGCAGTAATATAGGGAGCTCTGGAAACACCATATATTTT. This translates into CASSNIGSSGNTIYF.

This clone has at least ten counts. The V gene is TRBV6-4, the J gene TRBJ1-2; no firm D call. The CDR3 is 14 residues long. Per germline, CDR1 MRHNA and CDR2 SNTAGT. Trimming left V 6 bases short and J 6 bases short, with 17 bases between. In DNA form, the CDR3 reads TGTGCCAGCAGCGCCGGAGGGCAATCTGATGGCTACACCTTC. The encoded protein is CASSAGGQSDGYTF.

V and J are TRBV14 and TRBJ1-6; D is unresolved. This CDR3 comprises 17 residues. Germline V lookup: CDR1 SGHDN, CDR2 FVKESK. The ends were cut back, 0 bases at V and 0 bases at J, with 9 bases in the middle. CDR3 sequence (DNA): TGTGCCAGCAGCCAAGATTACCGGAGCTCCTATAATTCACCCCTCCACTTT. The encoded protein is CASSQDYRSSYNSPLHF.

The CDR3 DNA sequence: TGTGCCATCAGTGATTCGGCCGGGACTAGTTACAATGAGCAGTTCTTC. It specifies CAISDSAGTSYNEQFF. The V gene is TRBV10-3, the J gene TRBJ2-1; 8 bases match TRBD2. The CDR3 consists of 16 residues. From germline, CDR1 is ENHRY and CDR2 SYGVKD. The V gene end was trimmed by 3 bases and the J gene end by 4 bases; junction bases not matched to a gene: 8.

This chain connects TRBV6-1 to TRBJ1-3; D is undetermined. Germline assignment: CDR1 MNHNS and CDR2 SASEGT. V gave up 8 bases and J gave up 2 bases, with 10 bases separating them. The CDR3 runs to 13 residues. The DNA for the CDR3 is TGTGCCAGCTCCGGGTTTCCTGGAAACACCATATATTTT. Encoded protein: CASSGFPGNTIYF.

The CDR3 loop reads CASSLLTAGGVYEQYF. As DNA, the CDR3 is TGTGCCAGCAGTTTATTGACAGCGGGGGGAGTCTACGAGCAGTACTTC. V gene TRBV27 combines with J gene TRBJ2-7; 9 positions match TRBD2. After removal of 1 base from V and 3 bases from J, the junction contained 7 bases not matched to a gene. The CDR3 loop spans 16 amino acids. Germline V CDR1 and CDR2: MNHEY, SMNVEV (reference sequence).

The chain is built from TRBV7-8 and TRBJ2-7, with 11 positions matching TRBD1. Germline V CDR1 and CDR2: SGHVS, FQNEAQ. CDR3 length: 16 amino acids. The J segment lost 3 bases and the V segment lost 3 bases, leaving 7 bases of the junction unmatched. The CDR3 sequence: CASSLGTGGGLYEQYF. CDR3 nucleotides: TGTGCCAGCAGCTTGGGGACAGGGGGTGGTCTCTACGAGCAGTACTTC.

The genes are TRBV19 and TRBJ2-3; D may be TRBD2 (6 bases). This CDR3 has 16 amino acids. CDR1 and CDR2 from the germline V gene are LNHDA and SQIVND (reference sequence). The germline V and J ends were trimmed by 3 bases and 2 bases, with 15 bases remaining between them. CDR3 nucleotides: TGTGCCAGTAGTATTGCTGGGCGGGGAGACACAGATACGCAGTATTTT. Encoded protein: CASSIAGRGDTDTQYF.

V gene TRBV4-3 combines with J gene TRBJ2-3, with TRBD2 identical over 12 bases. Trimming removed 1 base from V and 4 bases from J; junction bases left unmatched: 6. The CDR3 totals 17 residues. Germline CDR1 is LGHNA and CDR2 is YSLEER. The CDR3 sequence: CASSQGRTSGGPDTQYF. The DNA of the CDR3 is TGCGCCAGCAGCCAAGGGCGCACTAGCGGGGGGCCAGATACGCAGTATTTT.

The chain uses TRBV15 and TRBJ2-5; the D gene is possibly TRBD1 (6 bases). Germline CDR1 and CDR2: LNHNV and YYDKDF (reference sequence). This CDR3 is 13 amino acids long. The V and J ends lost 3 bases and 1 base respectively, with 6 bases between them. This CDR3 is CATSRDSQETQYF. The CDR3 DNA is TGTGCCACCAGCAGGGACAGCCAAGAGACCCAGTACTTC.

The V call is TRBV4-1, the J call TRBJ2-1; 8 bases line up with TRBD2. The trim removed 1 base at V and 10 bases at J, leaving 0 bases unmatched. CDR1 MGHRA and CDR2 YSYEKL come from the germline V gene. The CDR3 is 12 amino acids. CDR3 loop: CASSQGTSEQFF. CDR3 nucleotide sequence: TGCGCCAGCAGCCAAGGGACTAGCGAGCAGTTCTTC.

J is TRBJ2-7 and V is TRBV30; the D gene is possibly TRBD1 (5 bases). The CDR3 totals 16 residues. Germline loops: CDR1 GTSNPN, CDR2 SVGIG (reference sequence). V dropped 1 base and J dropped 5 bases, with 21 bases sitting between them. For the CDR3, the DNA is TGTGCCTGGAGTGCTCGAAGGGGTAATGTTATAGACGAGCAGTACTTC. Its translation: CAWSARRGNVIDEQYF.

The chain has TRBV5-6 and TRBJ1-3, with D possibly being TRBD1 (5 bases). Trimming took off 4 bases at V and 0 bases at J, with 14 bases between the two ends. The germline CDR1 and CDR2 sequences are SGHDT and YYEEEE. This CDR3 comprises 16 residues. CDR3 nucleotide sequence: TGTGCCAGCAGCCAAGAAGTCAGGGCCTCTGGAAACACCATATATTTT. Its protein is CASSQEVRASGNTIYF.